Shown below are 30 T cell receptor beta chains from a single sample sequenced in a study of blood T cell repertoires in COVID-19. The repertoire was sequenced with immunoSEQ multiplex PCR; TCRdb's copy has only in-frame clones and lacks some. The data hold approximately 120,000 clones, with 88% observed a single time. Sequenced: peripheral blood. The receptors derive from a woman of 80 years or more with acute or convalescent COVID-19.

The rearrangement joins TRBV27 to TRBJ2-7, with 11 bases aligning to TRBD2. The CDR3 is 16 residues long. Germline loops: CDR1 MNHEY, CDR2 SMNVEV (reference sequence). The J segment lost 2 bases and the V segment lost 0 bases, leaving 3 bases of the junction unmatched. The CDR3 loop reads CASSLSASGRTYEQYF. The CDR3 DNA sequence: TGTGCCAGCAGTTTATCGGCTAGCGGGAGGACCTACGAGCAGTACTTC.

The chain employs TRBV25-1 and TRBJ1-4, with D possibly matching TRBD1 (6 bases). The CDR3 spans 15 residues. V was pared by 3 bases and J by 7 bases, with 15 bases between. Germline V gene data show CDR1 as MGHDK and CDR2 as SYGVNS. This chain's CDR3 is CASSDSRGFGEKLFF. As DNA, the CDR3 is TGTGCCAGCAGTGATTCTAGGGGGTTTGGTGAAAAACTGTTTTTT.

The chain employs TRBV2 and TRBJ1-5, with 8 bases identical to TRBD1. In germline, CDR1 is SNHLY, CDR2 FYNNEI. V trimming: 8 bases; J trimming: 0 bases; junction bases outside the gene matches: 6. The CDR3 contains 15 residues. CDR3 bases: TGTGCCAGCGCCTCAGGGGGCCATAGCAATCAGCCCCAGCATTTT. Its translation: CASASGGHSNQPQHF.

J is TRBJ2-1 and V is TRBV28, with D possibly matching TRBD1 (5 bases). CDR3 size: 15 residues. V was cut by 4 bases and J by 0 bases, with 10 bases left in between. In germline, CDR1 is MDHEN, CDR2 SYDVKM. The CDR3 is CASSSQGSSYNEQFF. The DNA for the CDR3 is TGTGCCAGCAGTTCTCAGGGAAGCTCCTACAATGAGCAGTTCTTC.

The CDR3 reads CASSQRDRALGEQYF. In DNA, the CDR3 is TGCGCCAGCAGCCAGCGGGACAGGGCACTCGGCGAGCAGTACTTC. The chain joins TRBV4-1 to TRBJ2-7, with TRBD1 identical over 9 bases. The CDR3 extends over 15 amino acids. The J segment lost 6 bases and the V segment lost 3 bases, leaving 9 bases of the junction unmatched. Germline-derived CDR1 and CDR2 are MGHRA and YSYEKL.

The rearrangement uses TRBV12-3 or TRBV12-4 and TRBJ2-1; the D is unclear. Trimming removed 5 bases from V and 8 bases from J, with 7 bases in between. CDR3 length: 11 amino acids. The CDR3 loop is CASSPRDEQFF. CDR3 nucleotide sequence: TGTGCCAGCAGTCCCCGAGATGAGCAGTTCTTC.

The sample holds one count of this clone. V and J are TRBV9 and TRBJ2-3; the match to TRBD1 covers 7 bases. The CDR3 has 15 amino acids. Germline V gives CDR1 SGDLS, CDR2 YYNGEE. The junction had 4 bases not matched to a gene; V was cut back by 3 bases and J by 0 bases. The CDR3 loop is CASSDLTGSTDTQYF. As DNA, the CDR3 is TGTGCCAGCAGCGACCTGACAGGGAGCACAGATACGCAGTATTTT.

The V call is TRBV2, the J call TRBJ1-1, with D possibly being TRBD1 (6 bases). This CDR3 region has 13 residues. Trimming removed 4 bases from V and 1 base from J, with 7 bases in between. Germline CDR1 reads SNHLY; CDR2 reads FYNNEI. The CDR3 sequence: CASSAGQNTEAFF. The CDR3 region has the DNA TGTGCCAGCAGTGCGGGACAGAACACTGAAGCTTTCTTT.

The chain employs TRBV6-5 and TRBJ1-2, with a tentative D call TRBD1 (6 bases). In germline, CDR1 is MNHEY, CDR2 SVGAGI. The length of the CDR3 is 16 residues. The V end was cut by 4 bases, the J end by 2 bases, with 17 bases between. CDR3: CASSSTPVQGNYGYTF. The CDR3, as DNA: TGTGCCAGCAGTTCTACTCCTGTACAGGGAAACTATGGCTACACCTTC.

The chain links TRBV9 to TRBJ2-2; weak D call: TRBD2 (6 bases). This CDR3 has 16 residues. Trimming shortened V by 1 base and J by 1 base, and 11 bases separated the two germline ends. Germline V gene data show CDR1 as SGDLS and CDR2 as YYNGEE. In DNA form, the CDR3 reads TGTGCCAGCAGCGTACAGACTAGTCAGAACACCGGGGAGCTGTTTTTT. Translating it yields CASSVQTSQNTGELFF.

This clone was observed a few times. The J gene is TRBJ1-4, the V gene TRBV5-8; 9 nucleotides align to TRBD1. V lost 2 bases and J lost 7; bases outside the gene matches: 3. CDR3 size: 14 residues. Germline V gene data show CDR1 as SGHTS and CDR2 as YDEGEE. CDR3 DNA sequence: TGTGCCAGCAGCTTTCGGACAGGGGTTGAAAAACTGTTTTTT. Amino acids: CASSFRTGVEKLFF.

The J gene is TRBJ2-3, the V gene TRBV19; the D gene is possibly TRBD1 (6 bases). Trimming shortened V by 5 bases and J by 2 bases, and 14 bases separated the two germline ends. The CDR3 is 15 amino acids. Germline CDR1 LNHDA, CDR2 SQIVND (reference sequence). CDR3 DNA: TGTGCCAGTAGTCTCGGACAGACCACCACAGATACGCAGTATTTT. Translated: CASSLGQTTTDTQYF.

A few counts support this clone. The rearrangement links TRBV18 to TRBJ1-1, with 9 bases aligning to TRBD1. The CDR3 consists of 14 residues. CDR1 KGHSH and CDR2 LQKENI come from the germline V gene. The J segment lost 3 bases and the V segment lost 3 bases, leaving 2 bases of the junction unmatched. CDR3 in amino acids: CASSPGQGYTEAFF. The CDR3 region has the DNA TGTGCCAGCTCACCCGGACAGGGGTACACTGAAGCTTTCTTT.

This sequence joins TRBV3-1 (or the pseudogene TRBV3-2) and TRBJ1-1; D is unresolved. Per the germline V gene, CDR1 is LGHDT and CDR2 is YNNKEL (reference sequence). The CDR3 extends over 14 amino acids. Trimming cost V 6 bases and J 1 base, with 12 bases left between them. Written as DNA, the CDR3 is TGTGCCAGCAGTCTTGCTAGGAGGAACACTGAAGCTTTCTTT. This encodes CASSLARRNTEAFF.

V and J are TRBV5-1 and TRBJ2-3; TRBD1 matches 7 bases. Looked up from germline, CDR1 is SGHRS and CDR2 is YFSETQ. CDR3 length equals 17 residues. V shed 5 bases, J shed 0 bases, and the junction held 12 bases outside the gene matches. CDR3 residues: CASREGASTTSTDTQYF. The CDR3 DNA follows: TGCGCCAGCAGAGAGGGGGCGTCCACTACTAGCACAGATACGCAGTATTTT.

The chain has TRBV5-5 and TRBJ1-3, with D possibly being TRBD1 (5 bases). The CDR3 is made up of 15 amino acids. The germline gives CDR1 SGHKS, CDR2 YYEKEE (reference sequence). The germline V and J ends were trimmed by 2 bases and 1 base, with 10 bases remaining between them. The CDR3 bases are TGTGCCAGCAGCTTAACAGGTGCATCTGGAAACACCATATATTTT. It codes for CASSLTGASGNTIYF.

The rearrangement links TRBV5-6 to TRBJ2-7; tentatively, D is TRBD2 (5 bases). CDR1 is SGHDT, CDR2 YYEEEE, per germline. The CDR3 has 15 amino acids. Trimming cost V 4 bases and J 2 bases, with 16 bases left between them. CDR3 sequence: CASSPPGRRAYEQYF. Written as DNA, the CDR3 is TGTGCCAGCAGCCCACCCGGAAGGCGGGCCTACGAGCAGTACTTC.

Written as DNA, the CDR3 is TGTGCCAGCAGCCTCGGACTAGCGGGGTACGAGCAGTACTTC. Protein: CASSLGLAGYEQYF. This sequence joins TRBV6-6 and TRBJ2-7; 12 bases map to TRBD2. The ends lost 6 bases at V and 4 bases at J; junction bases unmatched: 4. Germline V gene data show CDR1 as MNHNY and CDR2 as SVGAGI (reference sequence). The CDR3 runs 14 residues.

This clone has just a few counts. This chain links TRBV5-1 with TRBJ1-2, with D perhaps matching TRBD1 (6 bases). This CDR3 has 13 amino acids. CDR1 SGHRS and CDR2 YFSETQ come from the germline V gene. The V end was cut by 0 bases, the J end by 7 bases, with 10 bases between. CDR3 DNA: TGCGCCAGCAGCTTGGACAGGGCAAGTGGCTACACCTTC. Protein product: CASSLDRASGYTF.

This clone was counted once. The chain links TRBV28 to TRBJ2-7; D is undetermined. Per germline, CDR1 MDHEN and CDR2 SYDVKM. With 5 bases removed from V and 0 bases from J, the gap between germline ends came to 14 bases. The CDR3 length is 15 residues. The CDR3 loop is CASSPIVEFSYEQYF. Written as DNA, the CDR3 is TGTGCCAGCAGTCCTATCGTGGAGTTCTCCTACGAGCAGTACTTC.

CDR3 nucleotide sequence: TGTGCCAGCAGTCGTATGACAGGAAATAATCATGGCTACACCTTC. Encoded protein: CASSRMTGNNHGYTF. The genes are TRBV6-5 and TRBJ1-2; TRBD1 might be the D (6 bases). The V and J ends lost 5 bases and 6 bases respectively, with 19 bases between them. Germline loops: CDR1 MNHEY, CDR2 SVGAGI. The CDR3 length is 15 residues.

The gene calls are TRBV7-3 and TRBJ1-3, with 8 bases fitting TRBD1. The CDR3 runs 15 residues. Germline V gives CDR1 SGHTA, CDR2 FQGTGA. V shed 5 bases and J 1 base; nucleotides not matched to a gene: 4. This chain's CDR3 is CASSPRTGSGNTIYF. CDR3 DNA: TGTGCCAGCAGCCCTCGGACAGGGTCTGGAAACACCATATATTTT.

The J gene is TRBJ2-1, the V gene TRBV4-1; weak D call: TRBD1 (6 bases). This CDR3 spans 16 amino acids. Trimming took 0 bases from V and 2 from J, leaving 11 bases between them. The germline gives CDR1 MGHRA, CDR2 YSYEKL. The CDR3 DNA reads TGCGCCAGCAGCCAAGAGGGGCAGGGGACCTACAATGAGCAGTTCTTC. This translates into CASSQEGQGTYNEQFF.

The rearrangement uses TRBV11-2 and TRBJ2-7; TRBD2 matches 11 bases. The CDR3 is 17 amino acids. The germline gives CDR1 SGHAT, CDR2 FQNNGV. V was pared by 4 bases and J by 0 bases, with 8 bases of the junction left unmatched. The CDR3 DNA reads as TGTGCCAGCAGCTCCCGCCACGGGACTAGCGGCTCCTACGAGCAGTACTTC. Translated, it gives CASSSRHGTSGSYEQYF. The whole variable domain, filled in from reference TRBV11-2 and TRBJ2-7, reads EAGVAQSPRYKIIEKRQSVAFWCNPISGHATLYWYQQILGQGPKLLIQFQNNGVVDDSQLPKDRFSAERLKGVDSTLKIQPAKLEDSAVYLCASSSRHGTSGSYEQYFGPGTRLTVT.

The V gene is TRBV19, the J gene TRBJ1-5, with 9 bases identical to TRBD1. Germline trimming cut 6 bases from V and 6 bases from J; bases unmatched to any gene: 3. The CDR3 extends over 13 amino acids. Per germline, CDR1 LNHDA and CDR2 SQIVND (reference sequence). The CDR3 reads CASRGQGFQPQHF. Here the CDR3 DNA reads TGTGCCAGTAGGGGACAGGGTTTTCAGCCCCAGCATTTT.

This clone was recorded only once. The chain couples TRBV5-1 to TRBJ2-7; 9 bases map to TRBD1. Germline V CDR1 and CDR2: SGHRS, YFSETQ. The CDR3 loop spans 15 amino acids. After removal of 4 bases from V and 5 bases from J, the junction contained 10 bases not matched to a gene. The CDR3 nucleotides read TGCGCCAGCAGCATAGACAGGGGGATAGCGAACGAGCAGTACTTC. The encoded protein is CASSIDRGIANEQYF. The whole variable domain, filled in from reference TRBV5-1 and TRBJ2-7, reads KAGVTQTPRYLIKTRGQQVTLSCSPISGHRSVSWYQQTPGQGLQFLFEYFSETQRNKGNFPGRFSGRQFSNSRSEMNVSTLELGDSALYLCASSIDRGIANEQYFGPGTRLTVT.

This chain's CDR3 is CASSIDRVLQPQHF. The CDR3 nucleotides are TGTGCCAGTAGTATAGACAGGGTGTTGCAGCCCCAGCATTTT. The rearrangement links TRBV19 to TRBJ1-5, with D perhaps TRBD1 (5 bases). Germline V lookup: CDR1 LNHDA, CDR2 SQIVND (reference sequence). V was trimmed by 0 bases and J by 7 bases, leaving 10 bases between them. This CDR3 has 14 amino acids. The complete variable domain, with remaining parts taken from reference TRBV19 and TRBJ1-5, reads DGGITQSPKYLFRKEGQNVTLSCEQNLNHDAMYWYRQDPGQGLRLIYYSQIVNDFQKGDIAEGYSVSREKKESFPLTVTSAQKNPTAFYLCASSIDRVLQPQHFGDGTRLSIL.

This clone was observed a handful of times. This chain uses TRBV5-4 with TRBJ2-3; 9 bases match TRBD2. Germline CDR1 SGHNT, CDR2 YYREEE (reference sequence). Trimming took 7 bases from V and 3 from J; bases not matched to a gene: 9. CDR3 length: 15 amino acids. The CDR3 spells CASAPYSGGTDTQYF. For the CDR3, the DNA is TGTGCCAGCGCGCCTTATAGCGGGGGTACAGATACGCAGTATTTT.

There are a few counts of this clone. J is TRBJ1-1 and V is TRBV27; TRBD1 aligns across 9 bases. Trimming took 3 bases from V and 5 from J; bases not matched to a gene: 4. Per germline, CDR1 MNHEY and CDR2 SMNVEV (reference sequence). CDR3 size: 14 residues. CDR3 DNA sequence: TGTGCCAGCAGTTTGGACAGGGGAAGGACTGAAGCTTTCTTT. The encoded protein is CASSLDRGRTEAFF.

The CDR3 DNA sequence: TGTGCCAGCAGCCAAGAGGGCTACACAGGGGGCCGTGGCTACACCTTC. This encodes CASSQEGYTGGRGYTF. The genes are TRBV3-1 (or the pseudogene TRBV3-2) and TRBJ1-2; 9 bases match TRBD1. The V gene's germline CDR1 is LGHDT and CDR2 YNNKEL (reference sequence). The CDR3 loop spans 16 amino acids. Trimming at V came to 0 bases and at J to 7 bases, leaving 9 bases not matched to a gene.